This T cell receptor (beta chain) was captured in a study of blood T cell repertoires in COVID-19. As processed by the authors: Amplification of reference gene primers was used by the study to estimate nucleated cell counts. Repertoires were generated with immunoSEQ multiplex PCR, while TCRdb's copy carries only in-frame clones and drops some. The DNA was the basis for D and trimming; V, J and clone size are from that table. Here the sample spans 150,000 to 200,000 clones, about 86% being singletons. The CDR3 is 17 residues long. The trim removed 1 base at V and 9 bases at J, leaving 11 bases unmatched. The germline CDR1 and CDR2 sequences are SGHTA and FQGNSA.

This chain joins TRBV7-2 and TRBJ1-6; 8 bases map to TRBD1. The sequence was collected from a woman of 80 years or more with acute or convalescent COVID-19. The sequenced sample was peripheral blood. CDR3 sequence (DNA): TGTGCCAGCAGCTTAGTTTCGATCGGACAGGGTGTTTCACCCCTCCACTTT. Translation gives CASSLVSIGQGVSPLHF.